The 24 T cell receptor beta chains listed next were all sequenced from one sample in a study of blood T cell repertoires in COVID-19. Sequencing was performed with immunoSEQ multiplex PCR; in TCRdb, only in-frame clones are kept and a portion is missing. The data hold roughly 260,000 clones, with more than 85% observed a single time. Sequenced sample: peripheral blood. These receptors were obtained from a person between 18 and 30 years old with COVID-19, enrolled during active disease.

A single count supports this clone. The rearrangement links TRBV21-1 to TRBJ2-1; TRBD1, the table's D call, lacks a check against the DNA. TRBV21-1 is a documented pseudogene. The CDR3 extends over 14 amino acids. Here the CDR3 reads CASSQKPGRPEQFF. The CDR3, as DNA: TGTGCCAGCAGCCAAAAGCCAGGCAGGCCTGAGCAGTTCTTC.

The chain employs TRBV27 and TRBJ2-3; no clear D. This CDR3 has 11 amino acids. Trimming took off 3 bases at V and 6 bases at J, with 4 bases between the two ends. Germline values: CDR1 MNHEY, CDR2 SMNVEV (reference sequence). In DNA, the CDR3 is TGTGCCAGCAGTTTTGAGGATACGCAGTATTTT. It is translated as CASSFEDTQYF.

The chain joins TRBV7-2 to TRBJ2-7; TRBD1 matches 9 bases. Germline assignment: CDR1 SGHTA and CDR2 FQGNSA. The CDR3 spans 15 residues. Losses at the gene ends were 3 bases for V and 2 bases for J; bases not matched to a gene: 5. Written as DNA, the CDR3 is TGTGCCAGCAGCTTGCCCGGGACAGGGACCTACGAGCAGTACTTC. Translating it yields CASSLPGTGTYEQYF.

The chain carries TRBV9 and TRBJ1-4; 8 bases agree with TRBD1. This CDR3 spans 14 amino acids. Germline trimming cut 5 bases from V and 7 bases from J; bases unmatched to any gene: 7. The germline V gene has CDR1 SGDLS and CDR2 YYNGEE. The CDR3 region is CASSPYGTGEKLFF. In DNA, the CDR3 is TGTGCCAGCAGTCCCTACGGGACAGGTGAAAAACTGTTTTTT. The whole variable domain, filled in from reference TRBV9 and TRBJ1-4, reads DSGVTQTPKHLITATGQRVTLRCSPRSGDLSVYWYQQSLDQGLQFLIQYYNGEERAKGNILERFSAQQFPDLHSELNLSSLELGDSALYFCASSPYGTGEKLFFGSGTQLSVL.

The chain is built from TRBV19 and TRBJ2-2; D may be TRBD2 (6 bases). V lost 7 bases to trimming and J lost 1 base, with 22 bases between them. This CDR3 region has 18 residues. Germline CDR1 reads LNHDA; CDR2 reads SQIVND (reference sequence). The CDR3, as DNA: TGTGCCAGTACCCCCGGGACGACTAGATTAAAGAACACCGGGGAGCTGTTTTTT. It specifies CASTPGTTRLKNTGELFF.

The chain combines TRBV19 with TRBJ2-1; TRBD2 might be the D (6 bases). The V and J ends lost 5 bases and 9 bases respectively, with 14 bases between them. Germline CDR1 is LNHDA and CDR2 is SQIVND (reference sequence). CDR3 length equals 13 residues. Here the CDR3 reads CASSLFQGGEQFF. CDR3 DNA sequence: TGTGCCAGTAGTCTCTTCCAGGGAGGTGAGCAGTTCTTC.

The chain combines TRBV9 with TRBJ2-3; 8 nucleotides match TRBD2. With V trimmed by 4 bases and J by 6 bases, 7 bases remained unmatched. Germline V gene lookup returns CDR1 SGDLS and CDR2 YYNGEE. This CDR3 is built from 14 residues. CDR3 protein: CASSISGKMDTQYF. The CDR3 DNA reads TGTGCCAGCAGCATTAGCGGGAAGATGGATACGCAGTATTTT.

V usage is TRBV19 and J usage is TRBJ2-1; maybe TRBD1 (6 bases). The CDR3 covers 16 residues. V shed 6 bases and J shed 5 bases, with 20 bases lying between them. The germline gives CDR1 LNHDA, CDR2 SQIVND (reference sequence). This CDR3 reads CASSTSVGAVHNEQFF. The CDR3 nucleotides read TGTGCCAGTAGCACCTCCGTGGGGGCTGTACACAATGAGCAGTTCTTC.

The chain has TRBV2 and TRBJ1-6; possible D gene TRBD1, 5 bases. This CDR3 comprises 12 residues. Germline V gene sequence: CDR1 SNHLY, CDR2 FYNNEI. V was clipped by 3 bases and J by 10 bases, with 7 bases between them. CDR3 protein: CASSDPGSPLHF. The CDR3 coding sequence is TGTGCCAGCAGTGACCCAGGGTCACCCCTCCACTTT.

This chain links TRBV30 with TRBJ2-3; 9 positions match TRBD2. The V and J ends lost 2 bases and 2 bases, in that order; junction bases with no gene match: 11. Germline V lookup: CDR1 GTSNPN, CDR2 SVGIG (reference sequence). The CDR3 loop spans 17 amino acids. CDR3 DNA: TGTGCCTGGAGTCGCCCCGTGACTAGCGGTCCCACAGATACGCAGTATTTT. Translated: CAWSRPVTSGPTDTQYF.

The chain joins TRBV27 to TRBJ2-4; tentatively, D is TRBD2 (5 bases). V was trimmed by 0 bases and J by 0 bases, leaving 12 bases between them. The germline V gene has CDR1 MNHEY and CDR2 SMNVEV (reference sequence). CDR3 length: 17 amino acids. CDR3 bases: TGTGCCAGCAGTTTATCTGGGCGGGCCTTAGCCAAAAACATTCAGTACTTC. Its translation: CASSLSGRALAKNIQYF.

Concerning this clone itself: Other nucleotide sequences from this sample produce the same CDR3. CDR3 region: CASSPGQAAYEQYF. DNA of the CDR3: TGTGCCAGCAGCCCGGGACAGGCGGCCTACGAGCAGTACTTC. The V gene is TRBV9, the J gene TRBJ2-7; TRBD1 matches 8 bases. The CDR3 extends over 14 amino acids. Trimming removed 4 bases from V and 2 bases from J; junction bases left unmatched: 5. Germline lookup yields CDR1 SGDLS and CDR2 YYNGEE.

In nucleotides, the CDR3 is TGTGCCAGCCCCAACCGACAGGGGGGTTCGAACACTGAAGCTTTCTTT. Protein: CASPNRQGGSNTEAFF. The rearrangement uses TRBV28 and TRBJ1-1; 9 nucleotides agree with TRBD1. V gave up 8 bases and J gave up 1 base; unmatched junction bases: 11. The CDR3 runs to 16 residues. Germline V gene sequence: CDR1 MDHEN, CDR2 SYDVKM.

The gene calls are TRBV6-6 and TRBJ2-3; a weak D match, TRBD2 (6 bases). V lost 4 bases and J lost 6, with 8 bases in between. Germline CDR1 and CDR2: MNHNY and SVGAGI (reference sequence). CDR3 size: 12 residues. The CDR3 loop reads CASSSRGDTQYF. The CDR3 region has the DNA TGTGCCAGCAGTTCCCGGGGGGATACGCAGTATTTT.

J is TRBJ2-1 and V is TRBV19; 9 positions agree with TRBD2. Per the germline V gene, CDR1 is LNHDA and CDR2 is SQIVND (reference sequence). The trim removed 3 bases at V and 6 bases at J, leaving 6 bases unmatched. The CDR3 loop spans 15 amino acids. The CDR3 here is CASSISGRGPNEQFF. The DNA of the CDR3 is TGTGCCAGTAGTATTAGCGGGAGAGGACCCAATGAGCAGTTCTTC.

A single count supports this clone. The J gene is TRBJ1-1, the V gene TRBV7-2; D gene uncertain. V was cut by 4 bases and J by 1 base, with 10 bases left in between. This CDR3 has 14 amino acids. CDR1 is SGHTA and CDR2 is FQGNSA in the germline V gene. The CDR3 region has the DNA TGTGCCAGCAGCTCCCGTCTAACGAACACTGAAGCTTTCTTT. As protein: CASSSRLTNTEAFF.

The rearrangement links TRBV28 to TRBJ1-4, with D possibly being TRBD1 (6 bases). Germline assignment: CDR1 MDHEN and CDR2 SYDVKM. The CDR3 extends over 17 amino acids. V was clipped by 3 bases and J by 5 bases, with 19 bases between them. In DNA, the CDR3 is TGTGCCAGCAGTTTGTTCACAGGGATGGGGGAGAATGAAAAACTGTTTTTT. Protein: CASSLFTGMGENEKLFF.

The genes are TRBV10-3 and TRBJ2-7, with a tentative D call TRBD2 (5 bases). V shed 2 bases and J shed 3 bases, with 14 bases lying between them. Per germline, CDR1 ENHRY and CDR2 SYGVKD. CDR3 size: 15 residues. This chain's CDR3 is CAISEGSRDLYEQYF. DNA of the CDR3: TGTGCCATCAGTGAGGGGTCACGGGATCTCTACGAGCAGTACTTC.

The CDR3 loop reads CASSRFGSTNEQFF. DNA for the CDR3: TGTGCCAGTAGTCGGTTCGGGAGCACCAATGAGCAGTTCTTC. The chain carries TRBV19 and TRBJ2-1; D is perhaps TRBD2 (6 bases). V gave up 5 bases and J gave up 6 bases, with 14 bases separating them. Germline CDR1 and CDR2: LNHDA and SQIVND (reference sequence). CDR3 length: 14 amino acids. The whole variable domain, remainder taken from reference TRBV19 and TRBJ2-1, is DGGITQSPKYLFRKEGQNVTLSCEQNLNHDAMYWYRQDPGQGLRLIYYSQIVNDFQKGDIAEGYSVSREKKESFPLTVTSAQKNPTAFYLCASSRFGSTNEQFFGPGTRLTVL.

The genes are TRBV6-5 and TRBJ1-3; a possible D gene is TRBD1 (5 bases). Germline assignment: CDR1 MNHEY and CDR2 SVGAGI. CDR3 length: 15 amino acids. Trimming shortened V by 6 bases and J by 1 base, and 13 bases separated the two germline ends. The CDR3 loop is CASRGTGGSGNTIYF. The CDR3 region has the DNA TGTGCCAGCAGGGGGACTGGGGGGTCTGGAAACACCATATATTTT.

The V gene is TRBV28, the J gene TRBJ1-2; D is possibly TRBD1 (6 bases). V was trimmed by 4 bases and J by 1 base, leaving 13 bases between them. Germline loops: CDR1 MDHEN, CDR2 SYDVKM. This CDR3 region has 15 residues. CDR3 sequence (DNA): TGTGCCAGCAGTTCACCCGGACAGCTTAACTATGGCTACACCTTC. Translated, it gives CASSSPGQLNYGYTF.

This chain links TRBV27 with TRBJ2-7; 8 bases align to TRBD1. Per the germline V gene, CDR1 is MNHEY and CDR2 is SMNVEV (reference sequence). V shed 3 bases and J 4 bases; nucleotides not matched to a gene: 5. The CDR3 spans 14 residues. In nucleotides, the CDR3 is TGTGCCAGCAGTTTCCTGGGACAGGCTTACGAGCAGTACTTC. This sequence encodes CASSFLGQAYEQYF.

The V and J genes are TRBV21-1 and TRBJ1-5. TRBV21-1 is labeled a pseudogene. This CDR3 is 12 amino acids long. CDR3 protein: CASRWLRRPQHF. DNA of the CDR3: TGTGCCAGCAGGTGGCTCCGGAGACCCCAGCATTTT.

The J gene is TRBJ2-7, the V gene TRBV9; 9 nucleotides agree with TRBD1. This CDR3 spans 16 amino acids. Germline CDR1 is SGDLS and CDR2 is YYNGEE. V shed 1 base and J 2 bases; nucleotides not matched to a gene: 7. The CDR3 DNA is TGTGCCAGCAGCGTATCCTCCGGGACAGGGACCTACGAGCAGTACTTC. Protein: CASSVSSGTGTYEQYF. Together with reference TRBV9 and TRBJ2-7, the CDR3 gives the full variable domain: DSGVTQTPKHLITATGQRVTLRCSPRSGDLSVYWYQQSLDQGLQFLIQYYNGEERAKGNILERFSAQQFPDLHSELNLSSLELGDSALYFCASSVSSGTGTYEQYFGPGTRLTVT.